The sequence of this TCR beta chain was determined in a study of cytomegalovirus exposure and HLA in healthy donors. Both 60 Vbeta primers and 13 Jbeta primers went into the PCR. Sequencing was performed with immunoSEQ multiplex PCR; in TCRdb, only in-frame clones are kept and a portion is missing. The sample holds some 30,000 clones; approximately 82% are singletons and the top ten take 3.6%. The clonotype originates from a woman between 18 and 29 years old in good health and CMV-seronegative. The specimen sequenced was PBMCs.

CDR3: CASSPVGGSGSYEQYF. For the CDR3, the DNA is TGCGCCAGCAGCCCTGTGGGAGGGAGCGGGTCCTACGAGCAGTACTTC. The genes are TRBV5-1 and TRBJ2-7; 7 nucleotides align to TRBD2. The V segment lost 4 bases and the J segment 1 base; nucleotides outside the gene matches: 11. This CDR3 has 16 amino acids. CDR1 and CDR2 from the germline V gene are SGHRS and YFSETQ. The entire variable domain, with the rest obtained from reference TRBV5-1 and TRBJ2-7, is as follows: KAGVTQTPRYLIKTRGQQVTLSCSPISGHRSVSWYQQTPGQGLQFLFEYFSETQRNKGNFPGRFSGRQFSNSRSEMNVSTLELGDSALYLCASSPVGGSGSYEQYFGPGTRLTVT.